Sequencing of this TCR beta chain was carried out in a study of cytomegalovirus exposure and HLA in healthy donors. Study-level background: From HLA-typed donors, an early data release held approximately 85 million unique TCRs. Broader study findings: It has been reported that TCR beta sequences accurately predicted the HLA-A and HLA-B alleles of most subjects. A later analysis reportedly found fewer N-insertions in an Asian-associated ancestry cluster than the roughly 680-donor mean. A few chains linked to CMV were shown in vitro to be specific for CMV antigens.

PCR amplification relied on 60 Vbeta primers (plus 13 Jbeta primers). Measured with immunoSEQ multiplex PCR; TCRdb has only the in-frame clones, and not every one. This table holds about 180,000 clones, around 80% found once. The CDR3 is made up of 15 amino acids. From germline, CDR1 is MNHNY and CDR2 SVGAGI (reference sequence). Trimming cost V 6 bases and J 2 bases; bases outside gene matches: 6. This clone was seen a handful of times. Its matching antigen is unknown. The sequencing sample was made of PBMCs. The clonotype comes from a man aged 18 to 30 in good health and CMV-seronegative. The chain recombines TRBV6-6 with TRBJ2-1; 8 bases map to TRBD2. CDR3 nucleotide sequence: TGTGCCAGCAGAACGGGCGGGGGGACCTACAATGAGCAGTTCTTC. Amino acid sequence: CASRTGGGTYNEQFF.